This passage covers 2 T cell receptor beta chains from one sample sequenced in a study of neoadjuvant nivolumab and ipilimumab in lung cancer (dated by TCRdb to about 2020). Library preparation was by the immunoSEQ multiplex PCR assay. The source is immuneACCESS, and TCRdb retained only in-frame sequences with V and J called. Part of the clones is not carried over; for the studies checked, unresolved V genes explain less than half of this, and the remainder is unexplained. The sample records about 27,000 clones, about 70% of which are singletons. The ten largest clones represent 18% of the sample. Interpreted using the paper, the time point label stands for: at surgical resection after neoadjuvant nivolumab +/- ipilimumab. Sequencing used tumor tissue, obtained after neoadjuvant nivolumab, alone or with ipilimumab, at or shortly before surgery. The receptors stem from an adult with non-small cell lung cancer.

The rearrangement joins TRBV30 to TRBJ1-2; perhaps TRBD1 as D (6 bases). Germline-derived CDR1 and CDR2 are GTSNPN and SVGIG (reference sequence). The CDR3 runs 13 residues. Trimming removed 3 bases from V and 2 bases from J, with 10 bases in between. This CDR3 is CAWSGTGNYGYTF. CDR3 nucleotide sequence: TGTGCCTGGAGCGGTACAGGGAACTATGGCTACACCTTC. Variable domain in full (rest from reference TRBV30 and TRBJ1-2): SQTIHQWPATLVQPVGSPLSLECTVEGTSNPNLYWYRQAAGRGLQLLFYSVGIGQISSEVPQNLSASRPQDRQFILSSKKLLLSDSGFYLCAWSGTGNYGYTFGSGTRLTVV.

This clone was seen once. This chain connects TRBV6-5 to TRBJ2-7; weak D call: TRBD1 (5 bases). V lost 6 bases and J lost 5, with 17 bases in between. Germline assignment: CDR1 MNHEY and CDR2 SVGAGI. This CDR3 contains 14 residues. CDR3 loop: CASREGPARDEQYF. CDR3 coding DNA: TGTGCCAGCAGGGAAGGACCGGCCAGGGACGAGCAGTACTTC.